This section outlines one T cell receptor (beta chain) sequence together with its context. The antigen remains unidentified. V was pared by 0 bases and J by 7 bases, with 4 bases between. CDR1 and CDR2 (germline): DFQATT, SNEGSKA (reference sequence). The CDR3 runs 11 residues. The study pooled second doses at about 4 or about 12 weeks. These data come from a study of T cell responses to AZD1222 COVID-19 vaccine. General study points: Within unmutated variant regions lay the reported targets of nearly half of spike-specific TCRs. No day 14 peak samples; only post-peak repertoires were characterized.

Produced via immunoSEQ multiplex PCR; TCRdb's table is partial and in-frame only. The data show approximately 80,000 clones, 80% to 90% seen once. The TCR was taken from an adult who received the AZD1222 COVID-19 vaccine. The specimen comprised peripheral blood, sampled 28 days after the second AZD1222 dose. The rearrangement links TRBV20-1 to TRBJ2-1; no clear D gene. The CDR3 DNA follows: TGCAGTGCTAGAGATTTTAATGAGCAGTTCTTC. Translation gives CSARDFNEQFF.